The present T cell receptor beta chain was sequenced within a study of a mutant IDH1 vaccine in newly diagnosed glioma. In the study overall: There were roughly 62% males and approximately 38% females among treated patients, whose mean age was about 40 years.

In the case of this clone: Its antigen is currently unknown.

The table came from immunoSEQ multiplex PCR; TCRdb's copy has only in-frame clones and leaves some out. The sample has roughly 48,000 clones, about three quarters seen once. The time point here: week 35, safety follow-up. Alongside topical imiquimod, each dose of vaccine comprised 300 ug of mutant IDH1 20-mer peptide. Patients were given eight vaccinations, scheduled in weeks 1, 3, 5, 7, 11, 15, 19 and 23. Study-level findings and limits: Top peripheral T cell clonotype shifts appeared unrelated to pseudoprogression.

V shed 0 bases and J shed 7 bases, with 1 base lying between them. The CDR3 totals 11 residues. The germline V gene has CDR1 SGHRS and CDR2 YFSETQ. This clonotype was sampled from a man aged 40-49 years with glioma. The sample in question was PBMCs, obtained from a glioma patient whose treatment included an IDH1 peptide vaccine. This sequence joins TRBV5-1 and TRBJ2-2; the D is unclear. The CDR3 region is CASSLDGELFF. DNA for the CDR3: TGCGCCAGCAGCTTGGACGGGGAGCTGTTTTTT. Full variable domain (outside the CDR3, taken from reference TRBV5-1 and TRBJ2-2): KAGVTQTPRYLIKTRGQQVTLSCSPISGHRSVSWYQQTPGQGLQFLFEYFSETQRNKGNFPGRFSGRQFSNSRSEMNVSTLELGDSALYLCASSLDGELFFGEGSRLTVL.